This TCR beta chain stems from a study of T cell responses to AZD1222 COVID-19 vaccine. The CDR3 runs to 15 residues. CDR1 and CDR2 (germline): SQVTM, ANQGSEA. V trimming: 0 bases; J trimming: 6 bases; junction bases outside the gene matches: 10. Assay used: immunoSEQ multiplex PCR; TCRdb lists only in-frame clones, some missing. This sample yields fewer than 20,000 clones, of which around 92% are seen a single time; 8.7% belongs to the top ten. The sequence was obtained from an adult who received the AZD1222 COVID-19 vaccine. Sequenced here: peripheral blood, sampled 28 days after the second AZD1222 dose. The V gene is TRBV29-1, the J gene TRBJ1-1, with TRBD1 matching over 7 bases. CDR3 DNA sequence: TGCAGCGTTGAAGATCGGCCAGGGGGGGATCCTGAAGCTTTCTTT. This codes for CSVEDRPGGDPEAFF.